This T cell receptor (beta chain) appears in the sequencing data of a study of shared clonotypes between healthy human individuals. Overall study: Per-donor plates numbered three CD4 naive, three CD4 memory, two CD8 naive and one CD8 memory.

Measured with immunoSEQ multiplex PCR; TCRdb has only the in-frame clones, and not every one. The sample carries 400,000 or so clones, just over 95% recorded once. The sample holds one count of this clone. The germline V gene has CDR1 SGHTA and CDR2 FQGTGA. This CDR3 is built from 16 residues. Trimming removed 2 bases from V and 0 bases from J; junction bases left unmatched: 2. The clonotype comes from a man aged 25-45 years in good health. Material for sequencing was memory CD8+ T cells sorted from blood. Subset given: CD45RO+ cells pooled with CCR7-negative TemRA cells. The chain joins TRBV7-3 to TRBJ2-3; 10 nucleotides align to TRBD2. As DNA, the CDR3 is TGTGCCAGCAGCTTAGGACTAGCGGCTAGCACAGATACGCAGTATTTT. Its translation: CASSLGLAASTDTQYF. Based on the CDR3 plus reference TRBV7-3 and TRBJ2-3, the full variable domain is GAGVSQTPSNKVTEKGKYVELRCDPISGHTALYWYRQSLGQGPEFLIYFQGTGAADDSGLPNDRFFAVRPEGSVSTLKIQRTERGDSAVYLCASSLGLAASTDTQYFGPGTRLTVL.